This T cell receptor beta chain was retrieved from a study of PD-L1 blockade in urothelial cancer. The CDR3 loop spans 16 amino acids. Germline lookup yields CDR1 LGHNA and CDR2 YNFKEQ. V gave up 3 bases and J gave up 0 bases; unmatched junction bases: 4. Here immunoSEQ multiplex PCR was the method, and the copy in TCRdb shows in-frame clones only, minus some. The sample includes about 37,000 clones, 82% seen only once; the top ten take around 19%. The sample here was PBMCs, taken around atezolizumab (anti-PD-L1) treatment. The clonotype comes from a man in his sixties with urothelial cancer. The chain links TRBV4-2 to TRBJ2-1; 8 bases fit TRBD2. CDR3 residues: CASSHTGTSSYNEQFF. The CDR3 nucleotides read TGTGCCAGCAGCCACACCGGGACTAGCTCCTACAATGAGCAGTTCTTC.